The clone carrying this TCR beta chain was counted only a few times. No antigen is known for it. The entry originates in a study of cytomegalovirus exposure and HLA in healthy donors. This CDR3 is 12 amino acids long. Germline values: CDR1 SGHDN, CDR2 FVKESK. V dropped 1 base and J dropped 5 bases, with 5 bases sitting between them. Study results and caveats: It was shown in a later analysis that HLA-associated TCR beta chains were more clonally expanded than other, equally common chains. Prediction of most subjects' HLA-A and HLA-B alleles by TCR beta sequences was reportedly accurate. Most sequenced TCRs were rare (though some public TCRs occurred in many donors).

The PCR had 60 Vbeta and 13 Jbeta primers. The protocol was immunoSEQ multiplex PCR, while the TCRdb copy is restricted to in-frame clones and leaves out a portion. The data hold more than 95,000 clones, with around 80% observed a single time. The sample taken for sequencing was PBMCs. The genes are TRBV14 and TRBJ2-5; unclear D gene. The source is a young man in good health and CMV-seronegative. CDR3 sequence reads: CASSQVRETQYF. The CDR3 DNA reads TGTGCCAGCAGCCAAGTTCGGGAGACCCAGTACTTC.